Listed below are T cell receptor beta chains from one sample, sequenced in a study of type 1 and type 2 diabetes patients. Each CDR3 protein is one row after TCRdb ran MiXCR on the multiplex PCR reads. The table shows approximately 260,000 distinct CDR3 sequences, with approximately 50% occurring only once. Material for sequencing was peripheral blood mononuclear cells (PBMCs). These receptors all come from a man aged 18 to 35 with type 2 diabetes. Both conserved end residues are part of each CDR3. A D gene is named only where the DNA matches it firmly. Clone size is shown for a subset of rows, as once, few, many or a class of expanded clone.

TGTGCCAGCAGTTTAGGGGGACAGAGAACCGGGGAGCTGTTTTTT CASSLGGQRTGELFF TRBJ2-2 TRBV12-3/TRBV12-4 few TRBD1
TGTGCCAGCAGTTTAAGTTGGGGACTAGCGGGAGAAAGGGAGACCCAGTACTTC CASSLSWGLAGERETQYF TRBJ2-5 TRBV7-3 - TRBD2
TGTGCCAGCAGCTTAGCGGACAGAGGGAACACTGAAGCTTTCTTT CASSLADRGNTEAFF TRBJ1-1 TRBV7-8 many -
TGTGCCAGCAGTGACTCTGGGGAGGAAAAACTGTTTTTT CASSDSGEEKLFF TRBJ1-4 TRBV2 many -
TGTGCCAGCAGCTTAGATCGGGCCTCAAGCTCCTACGAGCAGTACTTC CASSLDRASSSYEQYF TRBJ2-7 TRBV7-2 few -
TGTGCCAGCAGGGACAGACGAGCTTTCTTT CASRDRRAFF TRBJ1-1 TRBV2 - -
TGTGCCAGCAGCGTGTCGGGTCGGTCGGCCTACAATGAGCAGTTCTTC CASSVSGRSAYNEQFF TRBJ2-1 TRBV9 - -
TGTGCCAGCAGTGTGAGCTTGGGAGGGGCCTCCCCTAAGAGTGGACCGTTTTTT CASSVSLGGASPKSGPFF TRBJ1-4 TRBV25-1 - -
TGCGCCAGCAGCTCCTCACTAGCGGGAGGGCCTAGCGGGGAGCTGTTTTTT CASSSSLAGGPSGELFF TRBJ2-2 TRBV5-1 few TRBD2
TGTGCCAGTCTCGGGACGCCGGCTAACACCGGGGAGCTGTTTTTT CASLGTPANTGELFF TRBJ2-2 TRBV19 few -
TGTGCCATCAAAGGGCCGGACCAAGAGACCCAGTACTTC CAIKGPDQETQYF TRBJ2-5 TRBV10-3 many -
TGTGCCAGCAGTGTTGCAGTGACCCACCTTGGCTACACCTTC CASSVAVTHLGYTF TRBJ1-2 TRBV2 many -
TGTGCCAGTACCTCGGACGGTTTGTCTGGAAACACCATATATTTT CASTSDGLSGNTIYF TRBJ1-3 TRBV19 - -
TGTGCCACCAGCAGACCTGAATCCCCCTATGGCTACACCTTC CATSRPESPYGYTF TRBJ1-2 TRBV15 few -
TGTGCCAGCAGTTACTCGTACAGGGGGATAGAGGGCTACACCTTC CASSYSYRGIEGYTF TRBJ1-2 TRBV6-5 - TRBD1
TGTGCCAGTAGTATCCGGACAGGGGCGAACACCGGGGAGCTGTTTTTT CASSIRTGANTGELFF TRBJ2-2 TRBV19 - TRBD1
TGCAGTGCTAGAGCAATAGGGGGCATGATTACCTACGAGCAGTACTTC CSARAIGGMITYEQYF TRBJ2-7 TRBV20-1 - TRBD1
TGTGCCAGCAGCGTGAACAATTCACCCCTCCACTTT CASSVNNSPLHF TRBJ1-6 TRBV9 few -
TGTGCCAGCAGCCCTACAAACTCCTACAATGAGCAGTTCTTC CASSPTNSYNEQFF TRBJ2-1 TRBV7-3 - -
TGTGCCAGCAGTAAGGGCCCGCAGCGGGTAGCCTACAATGAGCAGTTCTTC CASSKGPQRVAYNEQFF TRBJ2-1 TRBV2 few -
TGTGCCAGCAGTGAATGGAGTAGATCCGATACGCAGTATTTT CASSEWSRSDTQYF TRBJ2-3 TRBV25-1 - -
TGTGCCAGCAGTGCAACTCTGCAAGCTAACTATGGCTACACCTTC CASSATLQANYGYTF TRBJ1-2 TRBV2 many -